Each of the 19 T cell receptor beta chains below was sequenced from the same sample in a study of T cell responses to AZD1222 COVID-19 vaccine. Assay used: immunoSEQ multiplex PCR; TCRdb lists only in-frame clones, some missing. Among fewer than 250,000 clones, 85% to 95% were seen once, and the ten largest hold approximately 1.3%. This specimen consisted of peripheral blood, obtained on day 0 of AZD1222 vaccination. All receptors come from an adult in good health.

The chain has TRBV6-5 and TRBJ1-5; D is unresolved. CDR1 is MNHEY, CDR2 SVGAGI, per germline. The ends were cut back, 6 bases at V and 0 bases at J, with 12 bases in the middle. CDR3 size: 15 residues. The CDR3 protein is CASRENLNSNQPQHF. The CDR3 region has the DNA TGTGCCAGCAGAGAGAATCTGAATAGCAATCAGCCCCAGCATTTT.

This chain connects TRBV20-1 to TRBJ1-2; D is possibly TRBD1 (5 bases). CDR1 and CDR2 (germline): DFQATT, SNEGSKA (reference sequence). The CDR3 loop spans 14 amino acids. Between the trimmed V and J ends, which lost 3 bases and 8 bases, there was a span of 19 bases. CDR3 in amino acids: CSASEGSHGRGYTF. CDR3 in DNA: TGCAGTGCTAGTGAGGGGTCCCATGGACGGGGCTACACCTTC.

The chain joins TRBV27 to TRBJ2-2; weak D call: TRBD1 (6 bases). The CDR3 runs 14 residues. V lost 7 bases to trimming and J lost 3 bases, with 12 bases between them. Germline V lookup: CDR1 MNHEY, CDR2 SMNVEV (reference sequence). This CDR3 reads CASKEDRYTGELFF. CDR3 nucleotide sequence: TGTGCCAGCAAAGAGGACAGATACACCGGGGAGCTGTTTTTT.

The chain carries TRBV5-1 and TRBJ2-1, with D uncertain. Per the germline V gene, CDR1 is SGHRS and CDR2 is YFSETQ. V was cut by 9 bases and J by 0 bases, with 13 bases left in between. The CDR3 is 14 amino acids. DNA for the CDR3: TGCGCCACCCAGGCAGAAAGCTCCTACAATGAGCAGTTCTTC. The encoded protein is CATQAESSYNEQFF.

The genes are TRBV6-5 and TRBJ2-3; a possible D gene is TRBD2 (5 bases). Germline CDR1 MNHEY, CDR2 SVGAGI. The V end was cut by 0 bases, the J end by 3 bases, with 7 bases between. The length of the CDR3 is 14 residues. The CDR3 coding sequence is TGTGCCAGCAGTTACTCGAGGGAGACAGATACGCAGTATTTT. Its translation: CASSYSRETDTQYF.

This chain joins TRBV7-6 and TRBJ1-1; maybe TRBD1 (5 bases). V was shortened by 7 bases and J by 1 base, with 13 bases between the two germline ends. CDR1 is SGHVS, CDR2 FNYEAQ, per germline. The CDR3 runs to 14 residues. The CDR3 coding sequence is TGTGCCAGCAACCCCGGGGGGTCGAACACTGAAGCTTTCTTT. Its protein product is CASNPGGSNTEAFF. The whole variable domain, remainder taken from reference TRBV7-6 and TRBJ1-1, is GAGVSQSPRYKVTKRGQDVALRCDPISGHVSLYWYRQALGQGPEFLTYFNYEAQQDKSGLPNDRFSAERPEGSISTLTIQRTEQRDSAMYRCASNPGGSNTEAFFGQGTRLTVV.

This chain joins TRBV11-2 and TRBJ2-5; maybe TRBD2 (5 bases). V lost 1 base and J 2 bases, leaving 17 bases between the germline ends. The CDR3 runs 17 residues. The V gene's germline CDR1 is SGHAT and CDR2 FQNNGV. The CDR3 protein is CASSLGSGLRGQETQYF. The CDR3 DNA follows: TGTGCCAGCAGCTTAGGCTCTGGGCTTCGGGGTCAAGAGACCCAGTACTTC. Full variable domain (remainder filled in from reference TRBV11-2 and TRBJ2-5): EAGVAQSPRYKIIEKRQSVAFWCNPISGHATLYWYQQILGQGPKLLIQFQNNGVVDDSQLPKDRFSAERLKGVDSTLKIQPAKLEDSAVYLCASSLGSGLRGQETQYFGPGTRLLVL.

This chain uses TRBV18 with TRBJ2-1; D not certain. The CDR3 runs to 13 residues. Germline V gene lookup returns CDR1 KGHSH and CDR2 LQKENI. The V end was cut by 4 bases, the J end by 7 bases, with 11 bases between. The CDR3 reads CASSLNIENEQFF. CDR3 bases: TGTGCCAGCTCACTAAATATAGAGAATGAGCAGTTCTTC.

J is TRBJ1-4 and V is TRBV5-1; no reliable D call. The CDR3 covers 14 residues. Germline assignment: CDR1 SGHRS and CDR2 YFSETQ. Between the trimmed V and J ends, which lost 2 bases and 4 bases, there was a span of 9 bases. Here the CDR3 reads CASSLKGFNEKLFF. In nucleotides, the CDR3 is TGCGCCAGCAGCTTAAAAGGCTTTAATGAAAAACTGTTTTTT.

The table lists this clone with a few counts. This same CDR3 is encoded by further DNA sequences in the sample. This sequence joins TRBV9 and TRBJ1-5, with D unresolved. Trimming removed 0 bases from V and 1 base from J, with 5 bases in between. The CDR3 runs to 14 residues. CDR1 SGDLS and CDR2 YYNGEE come from the germline V gene. In DNA, the CDR3 is TGTGCCAGCAGCGTAGATGGCAGCAATCAGCCCCAGCATTTT. As protein: CASSVDGSNQPQHF.

The V and J genes are TRBV18 and TRBJ1-4; D is unclear. The CDR3 has 13 residues. CDR1 is KGHSH, CDR2 LQKENI, per germline. V was clipped by 3 bases and J by 8 bases, with 10 bases between them. The CDR3 region has the DNA TGTGCCAGCTCACCTCCGGGCCGGGAAAAACTGTTTTTT. Translating gives CASSPPGREKLFF.

The chain couples TRBV7-9 to TRBJ1-2; D is possibly TRBD1 (5 bases). With 4 bases removed from V and 4 bases from J, the gap between germline ends came to 7 bases. CDR3 length equals 12 residues. Germline CDR1 is SEHNR and CDR2 is FQNEAQ (reference sequence). The CDR3 region is CASSSQVYGYTF. CDR3 sequence (DNA): TGTGCCAGCAGCTCACAGGTCTATGGCTACACCTTC.

The chain employs TRBV19 and TRBJ1-5, with 12 bases aligning to TRBD1. Trimming cost V 8 bases and J 5 bases; bases outside gene matches: 4. The CDR3 loop spans 14 amino acids. CDR1 is LNHDA, CDR2 SQIVND, per germline (reference sequence). This CDR3 reads CASAGTGGDQPQHF. The CDR3 nucleotides are TGTGCCAGTGCCGGGACAGGGGGCGATCAGCCCCAGCATTTT.

The rearrangement joins TRBV5-1 to TRBJ2-1; 10 bases match TRBD1. The germline V gene has CDR1 SGHRS and CDR2 YFSETQ. V lost 5 bases, J lost 0 bases, and 2 bases stayed unmatched. This CDR3 contains 15 residues. The CDR3, as DNA: TGCGCCAGCAGGGGACAGGGGCACTCCTACAATGAGCAGTTCTTC. This translates into CASRGQGHSYNEQFF.

The chain links TRBV18 to TRBJ2-7; the D gene could be TRBD1 or TRBD2 (6 bases each). The CDR3 runs 15 residues. Germline CDR1 KGHSH, CDR2 LQKENI. V was pared by 0 bases and J by 6 bases, with 15 bases between. CDR3 in DNA: TGTGCCAGCTCACCACCAGGGGGGCCACGGTCCGAGCAGTACTTC. This codes for CASSPPGGPRSEQYF.

The genes are TRBV9 and TRBJ2-1, with a weak D call TRBD1 (6 bases). The CDR3 is made up of 14 amino acids. Trimming took off 3 bases at V and 7 bases at J, with 14 bases between the two ends. The germline V gene has CDR1 SGDLS and CDR2 YYNGEE. As DNA, the CDR3 is TGTGCCAGCAGCGACCAGGGGCCATGGAATGAGCAGTTCTTC. Residues: CASSDQGPWNEQFF.

The chain is built from TRBV6-6 and TRBJ1-4; D not resolved. Looked up from germline, CDR1 is MNHNY and CDR2 is SVGAGI (reference sequence). Trimming took 5 bases from V and 8 from J, leaving 18 bases between them. The CDR3 consists of 15 residues. The CDR3: CASSPPRSEGEKLFF. CDR3 DNA: TGTGCCAGCAGTCCTCCCCGATCGGAAGGCGAAAAACTGTTTTTT.

This clone was recorded once. This sequence joins TRBV7-9 and TRBJ1-5; maybe TRBD1 (5 bases). V shed 4 bases and J shed 3 bases, with 13 bases lying between them. This CDR3 has 15 residues. Germline CDR1 reads SEHNR; CDR2 reads FQNEAQ (reference sequence). As DNA, the CDR3 is TGTGCCAGCAGCTCCCCGGGACCGATCAATCAGCCCCAGCATTTT. Amino acid sequence: CASSSPGPINQPQHF.

The rearrangement joins TRBV7-9 to TRBJ2-7; 7 bases line up with TRBD1. Germline CDR1 and CDR2: SEHNR and FQNEAQ (reference sequence). The CDR3 spans 12 residues. Trimming took 5 bases from V and 6 from J; bases not matched to a gene: 4. The CDR3 DNA is TGTGCCAGCAGCCTTACAGGGGTCGAGCAGTACTTC. Its protein is CASSLTGVEQYF.